This TCR beta chain was recovered during a study of T-cell reconstitution after alpha-beta-depleted transplantation in children. Points from the study as a whole: Recipient T cells and thymic progenitors that survived gave rise to the high TCRbeta diversity observed at day 60 in some patients. Expanded clones from the graft, numbering several hundred, reportedly supplied alpha-beta T cells about two months after transplant. Most T-cell counts and diversity one year after the transplant came from T cells that were newly produced.

Researchers prepared the TCRbeta library using unique molecular identifiers, the study reports. TCRdb reprocessed the PCR reads with MiXCR, giving one entry per CDR3 protein. The table includes 700,000 to 850,000 distinct CDR3 sequences, 16% detected once. About this clonotype: Antigen: not known.

V gave up 5 bases and J gave up 5 bases, with 10 bases separating them. Germline V gene lookup returns CDR1 DFQATT and CDR2 SNEGSKA (reference sequence). The CDR3 is made up of 12 amino acids. This receptor was identified in a male patient aged 10-17 years who had a stem cell transplant for acute lymphoblastic leukemia, so the T cells may come from the graft donor. V usage is TRBV20-1 and J usage is TRBJ1-5; D perhaps matches TRBD1 (5 bases). The input for sequencing was PBMCs, mostly from graft donor cells, taken 360 days after TCRalphabeta/CD19-depleted stem cell transplant. The CDR3, as DNA: TGCAGTGCTGCGGGGGGTTATCAGCCCCAGCATTTT. Its translation is CSAAGGYQPQHF.